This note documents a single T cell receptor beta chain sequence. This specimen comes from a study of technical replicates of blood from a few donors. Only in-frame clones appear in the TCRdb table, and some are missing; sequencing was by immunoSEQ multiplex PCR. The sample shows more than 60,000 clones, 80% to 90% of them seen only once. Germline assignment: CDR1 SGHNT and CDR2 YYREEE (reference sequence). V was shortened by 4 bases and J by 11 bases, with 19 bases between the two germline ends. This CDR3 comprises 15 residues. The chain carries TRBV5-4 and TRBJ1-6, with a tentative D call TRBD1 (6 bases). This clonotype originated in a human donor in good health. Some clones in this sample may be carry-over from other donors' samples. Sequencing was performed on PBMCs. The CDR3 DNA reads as TGTGCCAGCAGCAGAAGCCAGGGGCCCCAAACACCCCTCCACTTT. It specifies CASSRSQGPQTPLHF.